This T cell receptor beta chain was recovered during a study of CD8 T cells in Susac syndrome. There are 14 residues in the CDR3. The ends were cut back, 5 bases at V and 8 bases at J, with 21 bases in the middle. Germline CDR1 SQVTM, CDR2 ANQGSEA. Random hexamers primed reverse transcription of roughly 0.45 to 1 ug RNA. Amplification of the TCR beta CDR3 was carried out by immunoSEQ multiplex PCR, which spanned a total of 54 Vbeta and 13 Jbeta segments. TCRdb re-derived calls from the immunoSEQ multiplex PCR reads in MiXCR, one entry per CDR3 protein. The top ten clones hold under 0.15% of a sample with hundreds of thousands of distinct CDR3 sequences, approximately 85% of them seen once.

The TCR comes from a human donor with multiple sclerosis. Sequencing was carried out using CD8+ T cells from PBMCs. The V call is TRBV29-1, the J call TRBJ1-2; D remains unclear. CDR3 region: CSVWVPAKAEGYTF. The DNA of the CDR3 is TGCAGCGTTTGGGTCCCGGCGAAAGCGGAAGGCTACACCTTC.